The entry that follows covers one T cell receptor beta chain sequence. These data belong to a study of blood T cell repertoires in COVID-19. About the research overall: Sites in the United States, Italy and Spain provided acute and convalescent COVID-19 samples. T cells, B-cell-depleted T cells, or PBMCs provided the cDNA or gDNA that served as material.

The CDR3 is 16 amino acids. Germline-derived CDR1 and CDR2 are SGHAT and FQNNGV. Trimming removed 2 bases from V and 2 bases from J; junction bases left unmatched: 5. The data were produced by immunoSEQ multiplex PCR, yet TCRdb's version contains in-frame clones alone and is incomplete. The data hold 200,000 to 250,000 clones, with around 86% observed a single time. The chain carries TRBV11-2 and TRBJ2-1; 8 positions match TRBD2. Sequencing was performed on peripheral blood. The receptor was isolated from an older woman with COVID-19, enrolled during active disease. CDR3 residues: CASSLLGTRPYNEQFF. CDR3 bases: TGTGCCAGCAGCTTACTTGGGACTAGACCCTACAATGAGCAGTTCTTC.